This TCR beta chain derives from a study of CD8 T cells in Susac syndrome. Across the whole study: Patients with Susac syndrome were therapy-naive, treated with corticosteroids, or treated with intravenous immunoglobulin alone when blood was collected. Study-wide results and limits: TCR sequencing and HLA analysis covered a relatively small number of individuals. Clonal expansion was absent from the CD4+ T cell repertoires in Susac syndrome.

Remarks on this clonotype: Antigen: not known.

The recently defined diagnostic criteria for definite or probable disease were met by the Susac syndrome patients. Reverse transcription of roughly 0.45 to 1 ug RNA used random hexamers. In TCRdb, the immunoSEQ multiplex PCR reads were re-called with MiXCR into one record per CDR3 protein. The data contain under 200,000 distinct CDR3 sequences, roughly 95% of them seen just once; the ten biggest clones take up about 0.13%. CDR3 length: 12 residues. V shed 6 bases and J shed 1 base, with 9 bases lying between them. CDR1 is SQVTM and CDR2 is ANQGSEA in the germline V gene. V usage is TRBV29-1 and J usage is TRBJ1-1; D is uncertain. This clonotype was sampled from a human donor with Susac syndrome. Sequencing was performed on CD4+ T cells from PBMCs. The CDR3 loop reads CSVGVRNTEAFF. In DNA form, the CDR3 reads TGCAGCGTCGGGGTACGGAACACTGAAGCTTTCTTT.